This T cell receptor (beta chain) was found in a study of early T cells in non-severe SARS-CoV-2 infection. On the study more broadly: Bulk RNA isolated from unsorted whole blood underwent sequencing; chains were not paired. Study-level results: VDJdb matching skewed toward anti-spike CD8 responses, missing private and CD4 specificities.

This clonotype came up many times. Antigen unknown. Unique molecular identifiers were attached to individual cDNA molecules. TCRdb re-called the 5' RACE reads with MiXCR, one entry per CDR3 protein. The data contain under 85,000 distinct CDR3 sequences, around 10% of them singletons. The CDR3 spans 13 residues. Germline V gene sequence: CDR1 SGHNT, CDR2 YYREEE (reference sequence). Trimming left V 0 bases short and J 4 bases short, with 6 bases between. V gene TRBV5-4 combines with J gene TRBJ2-3; D unresolved. The sample here was whole blood, taken at baseline. The origin of this receptor is an adult who was a healthcare worker with PCR-confirmed SARS-CoV-2 infection or an uninfected control (not recorded which). This chain's CDR3 is CASSLVAADTQYF. In nucleotides, the CDR3 is TGTGCCAGCAGCTTGGTTGCAGCAGATACGCAGTATTTT. The full variable domain, with the rest looked up from reference TRBV5-4 and TRBJ2-3, is ETGVTQSPTHLIKTRGQQVTLRCSSQSGHNTVSWYQQALGQGPQFIFQYYREEENGRGNFPPRFSGLQFPNYSSELNVNALELDDSALYLCASSLVAADTQYFGPGTRLTVL.